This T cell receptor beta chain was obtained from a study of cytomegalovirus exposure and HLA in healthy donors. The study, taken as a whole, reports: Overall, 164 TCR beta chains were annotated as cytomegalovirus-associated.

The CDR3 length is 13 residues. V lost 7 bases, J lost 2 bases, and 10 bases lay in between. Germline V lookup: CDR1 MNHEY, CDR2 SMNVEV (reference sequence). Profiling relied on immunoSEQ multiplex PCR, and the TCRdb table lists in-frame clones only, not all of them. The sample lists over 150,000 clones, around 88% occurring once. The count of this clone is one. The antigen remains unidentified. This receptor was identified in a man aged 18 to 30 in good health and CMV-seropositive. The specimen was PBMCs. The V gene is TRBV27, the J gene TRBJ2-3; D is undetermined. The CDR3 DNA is TGTGCCAGCATGGCTCTCTTCACAGATACGCAGTATTTT. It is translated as CASMALFTDTQYF.